The 19 T cell receptor beta chains listed next were all sequenced from one sample in a study of shared clonotypes between healthy human individuals. Libraries were prepared by immunoSEQ multiplex PCR; TCRdb keeps only in-frame clonotypes and omits some of them. The data hold roughly 2.5 million clones, with around nine tenths observed a single time. Sequencing was carried out using naive CD4+ T cells sorted from blood. Subset: CD45RA+ positively selected. The source is a man aged 18-30 years in good health.

The chain recombines TRBV6-1 with TRBJ1-5; D is uncertain. Germline V gene data show CDR1 as MNHNS and CDR2 as SASEGT. The CDR3 loop spans 14 amino acids. V lost 6 bases and J lost 1, with 10 bases in between. The chain's CDR3 is CASRWGESNQPQHF. Written as DNA, the CDR3 is TGTGCCAGCAGATGGGGAGAAAGCAATCAGCCCCAGCATTTT.

CDR3 sequence: CASSPGRRQGAHNEQFF. The CDR3 DNA reads TGCGCCAGCAGCCCCGGAAGGCGGCAGGGGGCCCACAATGAGCAGTTCTTC. This chain links TRBV5-1 with TRBJ2-1; TRBD1 aligns across 8 bases. This CDR3 comprises 17 residues. Losses at the gene ends were 4 bases for V and 5 bases for J; bases not matched to a gene: 14. Germline-derived CDR1 and CDR2 are SGHRS and YFSETQ.

The chain joins TRBV21-1 to TRBJ1-2. TRBV21-1 is designated a pseudogene. The CDR3 has 15 amino acids. CDR3 region: CASSKILREFYGYTF. In nucleotides, the CDR3 is TGTGCCAGCAGCAAAATTCTGCGGGAGTTCTATGGCTACACCTTC.

Regarding this clone: At one end, the junction sequence differs from germline, possibly due to a read error. The chain uses TRBV7-7 and TRBJ2-2; D is ambiguous. Germline CDR1 and CDR2: SSHAT and FNYEAQ (reference sequence). The CDR3 sequence is 13 residues long. CDR3 amino acids: CASSPARTGELFF. CDR3 in DNA: TGTGCTAGCAGCCCTGCCCGAACCGGGGAGCTGTTTTTT. Filled out from reference TRBV7-7 and TRBJ2-2, the complete variable domain reads GAGVSQSPRYKVTKRGQDVTLRCDPISSHATLYWYQQALGQGPEFLTYFNYEAQPDKSGLPSDRFSAERPEGSISTLTIQRTEQRDSAMYRCASSPARTGELFFGEGSRLTVL.

The CDR3 sequence is CASSIGQASSYEQYF. In nucleotides, the CDR3 is TGTGCCAGCAGTATAGGACAGGCGAGCTCCTACGAGCAGTACTTC. The rearrangement links TRBV2 to TRBJ2-7; TRBD1 aligns across 7 bases. The CDR3 spans 15 residues. V dropped 5 bases and J dropped 0; count of bases not matched to a gene: 7. Germline V gives CDR1 SNHLY, CDR2 FYNNEI.

Regarding this clone: This sample also contains other DNA sequences that code for the same CDR3. The gene calls are TRBV5-1 and TRBJ2-3; 14 nucleotides agree with TRBD2. The CDR3 has 15 amino acids. The germline V gene has CDR1 SGHRS and CDR2 YFSETQ. Trimming took 3 bases from V and 5 from J; bases not matched to a gene: 2. The CDR3 loop reads CASSSGLAGVDTQYF. DNA of the CDR3: TGCGCCAGCAGCTCGGGACTAGCGGGAGTAGATACGCAGTATTTT.

The chain joins TRBV5-6 to TRBJ1-4; 10 nucleotides line up with TRBD1. CDR1 SGHDT and CDR2 YYEEEE come from the germline V gene. J gave up 8 bases and V 3 bases, and 4 bases lay outside the gene matches. There are 14 residues in the CDR3. The CDR3 sequence is CASSSETGGEKLFF. For the CDR3, the DNA is TGTGCCAGCAGCTCCGAGACAGGGGGCGAAAAACTGTTTTTT.

V and J are TRBV30 and TRBJ1-5; D is ambiguous. The germline CDR1 and CDR2 sequences are GTSNPN and SVGIG (reference sequence). Trimming took off 2 bases at V and 7 bases at J, with 12 bases between the two ends. CDR3 size: 13 residues. The CDR3: CAWSRAAGQPQHF. The CDR3 nucleotides read TGTGCCTGGAGTCGGGCTGCGGGACAGCCCCAGCATTTT.

The rearrangement links TRBV28 to TRBJ2-1; 13 nucleotides agree with TRBD2. Germline assignment: CDR1 MDHEN and CDR2 SYDVKM. J was trimmed by 8 bases and V by 6 bases; bases with no gene match: 7. This CDR3 contains 15 residues. The chain's CDR3 is CASSPQLAGGHEQFF. The CDR3 nucleotides are TGTGCCAGCAGCCCTCAACTAGCGGGGGGGCATGAGCAGTTCTTC.

The V and J genes are TRBV18 and TRBJ1-2; TRBD1 might be the D (5 bases). V gave up 8 bases and J gave up 7 bases, with 23 bases separating them. Germline V CDR1 and CDR2: KGHSH, LQKENI. The CDR3 consists of 15 residues. CDR3 sequence reads: CASRDGDVQSRGYTF. The CDR3 region has the DNA TGTGCCAGCAGAGACGGGGACGTCCAATCCCGTGGCTACACCTTC.

The rearrangement links TRBV6-1 to TRBJ1-2; perhaps TRBD1 as D (6 bases). The CDR3 sequence is 15 residues long. V dropped 1 base and J dropped 4 bases, with 13 bases sitting between them. CDR1 and CDR2 from the germline V gene are MNHNS and SASEGT. Written as DNA, the CDR3 is TGTGCCAGCAGTGAAGTGGGGACAAAAGGCTATGGCTACACCTTC. Translation: CASSEVGTKGYGYTF.

The rearrangement joins TRBV11-2 to TRBJ2-7; 9 nucleotides agree with TRBD1. Germline V gene data show CDR1 as SGHAT and CDR2 as FQNNGV. The CDR3 sequence is 17 residues long. After removal of 1 base from V and 4 bases from J, the junction contained 11 bases not matched to a gene. The CDR3 DNA is TGTGCCAGCAGCTTAGTTGACGCACAGGGGGCGCTTTACGAGCAGTACTTC. Protein sequence: CASSLVDAQGALYEQYF.

The chain carries TRBV7-2 and TRBJ1-5, with unresolved D. Germline lookup yields CDR1 SGHTA and CDR2 FQGNSA. The V end was cut by 1 base, the J end by 4 bases, with 11 bases between. The CDR3 covers 15 residues. Here the CDR3 DNA reads TGTGCCAGCAGCTTAGACGCGGCAGAGAATCAGCCCCAGCATTTT. Protein product: CASSLDAAENQPQHF.

Worth noting for this clone: This sample also contains other DNA sequences that code for the same CDR3. The chain carries TRBV7-9 and TRBJ2-2; possible D gene TRBD2, 5 bases. The CDR3 totals 15 residues. Germline V lookup: CDR1 SEHNR, CDR2 FQNEAQ (reference sequence). Trimming left V 1 base short and J 5 bases short, with 11 bases between. This CDR3 is CASSLGPGGTGELFF. The CDR3 DNA is TGTGCCAGCAGCTTAGGCCCTGGCGGGACCGGGGAGCTGTTTTTT.

On this clone: Other nucleotide sequences in the sample specify the same CDR3. The CDR3 DNA follows: TGTGCCAGCAGCGTACCGAACACCGGGGAGCTGTTTTTT. It is translated as CASSVPNTGELFF. This chain connects TRBV9 to TRBJ2-2, with unresolved D. The germline V gene encodes CDR1 SGDLS and CDR2 YYNGEE. Deletions cut 1 base from V and 0 bases from J, with 1 base between. The length of the CDR3 is 13 residues.

The chain recombines TRBV7-9 with TRBJ2-5; 10 positions agree with TRBD1. Germline V lookup: CDR1 SEHNR, CDR2 FQNEAQ (reference sequence). Unmatched junction bases numbered 11, after V lost 8 bases and J lost 5 bases. This CDR3 contains 15 residues. CDR3 protein: CASSIPGQGLETQYF. The CDR3, as DNA: TGTGCCAGCTCCATTCCGGGACAGGGGCTTGAGACCCAGTACTTC.

This clone was seen once. V is TRBV28 and J is TRBJ1-1; no clear D. V was shortened by 2 bases and J by 5 bases, with 9 bases between the two germline ends. The V gene's germline CDR1 is MDHEN and CDR2 SYDVKM. The CDR3 has 13 residues. The CDR3 DNA sequence: TGTGCCAGCAGTTTAGACGGTTTAACTGAAGCTTTCTTT. This translates into CASSLDGLTEAFF.

This clone was seen only once. The genes are TRBV6-6 and TRBJ2-3; 7 nucleotides match TRBD1. In germline, CDR1 is MNHNY, CDR2 SVGAGI (reference sequence). The CDR3 covers 14 residues. The J segment lost 5 bases and the V segment lost 5 bases, leaving 7 bases of the junction unmatched. DNA of the CDR3: TGTGCCAGCAGTACGGGACAGTTTAAAGATACGCAGTATTTT. Translating it yields CASSTGQFKDTQYF.

This chain links TRBV7-6 with TRBJ2-7; 9 positions match TRBD2. With V trimmed by 2 bases and J by 5 bases, 13 bases remained unmatched. Germline CDR1 and CDR2: SGHVS and FNYEAQ. The CDR3 has 17 residues. This CDR3 is CASSLRGREGLGNEQYF. As DNA, the CDR3 is TGTGCCAGCAGCTTAAGGGGGCGGGAGGGCCTTGGGAACGAGCAGTACTTC.